This entry describes one T cell receptor (beta chain). The data belong to a study of blood T cell repertoires in COVID-19. TCRdb's copy holds only in-frame clones and misses some; the assay was immunoSEQ multiplex PCR. The profile shows fewer than 70,000 clones, approximately 80% of them singletons. The CDR3 loop spans 16 amino acids. V lost 5 bases and J lost 0, with 14 bases in between. The V gene's germline CDR1 is SEHNR and CDR2 FQNEAQ (reference sequence). This clonotype originated in a man younger than 40 with COVID-19, enrolled during active disease. The chain carries TRBV7-9 and TRBJ2-1; possibly TRBD1 for D (5 bases). The sample was peripheral blood. The CDR3 DNA is TGTGCCAGCAGCCCTTCTCAGGGTCGCTCCTACAATGAGCAGTTCTTC. It translates to CASSPSQGRSYNEQFF.